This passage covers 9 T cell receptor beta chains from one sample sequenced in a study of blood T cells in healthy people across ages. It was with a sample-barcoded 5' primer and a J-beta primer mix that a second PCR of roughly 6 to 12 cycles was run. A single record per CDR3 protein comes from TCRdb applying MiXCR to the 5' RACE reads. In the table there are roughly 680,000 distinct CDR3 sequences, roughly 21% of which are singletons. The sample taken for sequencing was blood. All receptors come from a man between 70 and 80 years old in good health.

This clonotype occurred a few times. The CDR3, as DNA: TGCGCCAGCAGCACGACTAGCGGAAACTACGAGCAGTACTTC. It yields the protein CASSTTSGNYEQYF. The chain is built from TRBV5-1 and TRBJ2-5; 9 bases line up with TRBD2. The DNA end is more similar to TRBJ2-7, so the J call may be wrong. CDR3 size: 14 residues. Germline V CDR1 and CDR2: SGHRS, YFSETQ.

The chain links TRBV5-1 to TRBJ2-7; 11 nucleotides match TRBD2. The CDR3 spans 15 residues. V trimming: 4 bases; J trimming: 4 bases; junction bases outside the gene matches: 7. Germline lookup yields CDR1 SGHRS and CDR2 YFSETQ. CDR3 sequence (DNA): TGCGCCAGCAGCGGCCGACTAGCGGGACGATACGAGCAGTACTTC. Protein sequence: CASSGRLAGRYEQYF.

CDR3 sequence reads: CSAKGKPNTEAFF. Written as DNA, the CDR3 is TGCAGTGCAAAGGGGAAACCAAACACTGAAGCTTTCTTT. The rearrangement joins TRBV20-1 to TRBJ1-1; maybe TRBD1 (5 bases). V shed 6 bases and J shed 2 bases, with 13 bases lying between them. Per germline, CDR1 DFQATT and CDR2 SNEGSKA (reference sequence). There are 13 residues in the CDR3.

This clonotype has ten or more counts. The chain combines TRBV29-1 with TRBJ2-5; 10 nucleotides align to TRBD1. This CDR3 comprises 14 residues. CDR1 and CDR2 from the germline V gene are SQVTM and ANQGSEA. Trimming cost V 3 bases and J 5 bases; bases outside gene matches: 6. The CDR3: CSVDRQGARETQYF. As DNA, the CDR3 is TGCAGCGTTGACCGACAGGGGGCGCGGGAGACCCAGTACTTC.

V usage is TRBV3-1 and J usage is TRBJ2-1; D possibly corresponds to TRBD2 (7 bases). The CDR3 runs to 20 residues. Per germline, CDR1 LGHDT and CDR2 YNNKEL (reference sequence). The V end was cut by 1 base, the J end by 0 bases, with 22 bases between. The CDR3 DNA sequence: TGTGCCAGCAGCCAAGCGGGCGGGAGTAGGGCCAGGGGCTCCTACAATGAGCAGTTCTTC. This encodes CASSQAGGSRARGSYNEQFF.

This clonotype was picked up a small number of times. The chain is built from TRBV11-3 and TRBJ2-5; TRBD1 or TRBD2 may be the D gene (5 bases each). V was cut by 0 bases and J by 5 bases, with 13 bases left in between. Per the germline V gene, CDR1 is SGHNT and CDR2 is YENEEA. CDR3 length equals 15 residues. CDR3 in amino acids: CASSLDGTPQETQYF. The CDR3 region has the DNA TGTGCCAGCAGCTTAGATGGGACCCCGCAGGAGACCCAGTACTTC.

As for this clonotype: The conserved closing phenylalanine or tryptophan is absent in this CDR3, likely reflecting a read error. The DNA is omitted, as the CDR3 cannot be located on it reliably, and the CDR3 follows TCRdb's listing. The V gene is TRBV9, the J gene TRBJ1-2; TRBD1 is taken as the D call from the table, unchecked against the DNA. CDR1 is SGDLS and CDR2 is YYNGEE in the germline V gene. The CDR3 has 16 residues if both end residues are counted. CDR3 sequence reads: CASSVARDGRGYGHTL.

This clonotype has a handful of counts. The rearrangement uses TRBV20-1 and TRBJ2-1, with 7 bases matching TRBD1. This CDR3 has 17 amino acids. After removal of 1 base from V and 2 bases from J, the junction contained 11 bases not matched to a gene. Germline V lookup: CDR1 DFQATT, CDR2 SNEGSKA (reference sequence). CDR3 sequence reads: CSARGMGDSGTYNEQFF. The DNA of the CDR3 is TGCAGTGCTAGAGGTATGGGGGACAGTGGGACCTACAATGAGCAGTTCTTC.

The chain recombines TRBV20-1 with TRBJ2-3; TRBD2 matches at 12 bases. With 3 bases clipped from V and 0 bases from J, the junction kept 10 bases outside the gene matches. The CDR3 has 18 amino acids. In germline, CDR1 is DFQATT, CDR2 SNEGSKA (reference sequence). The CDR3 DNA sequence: TGCAGTGCTAGCCCTAGCGGGAGGGCGGGATCTAGCACAGATACGCAGTATTTT. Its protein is CSASPSGRAGSSTDTQYF.